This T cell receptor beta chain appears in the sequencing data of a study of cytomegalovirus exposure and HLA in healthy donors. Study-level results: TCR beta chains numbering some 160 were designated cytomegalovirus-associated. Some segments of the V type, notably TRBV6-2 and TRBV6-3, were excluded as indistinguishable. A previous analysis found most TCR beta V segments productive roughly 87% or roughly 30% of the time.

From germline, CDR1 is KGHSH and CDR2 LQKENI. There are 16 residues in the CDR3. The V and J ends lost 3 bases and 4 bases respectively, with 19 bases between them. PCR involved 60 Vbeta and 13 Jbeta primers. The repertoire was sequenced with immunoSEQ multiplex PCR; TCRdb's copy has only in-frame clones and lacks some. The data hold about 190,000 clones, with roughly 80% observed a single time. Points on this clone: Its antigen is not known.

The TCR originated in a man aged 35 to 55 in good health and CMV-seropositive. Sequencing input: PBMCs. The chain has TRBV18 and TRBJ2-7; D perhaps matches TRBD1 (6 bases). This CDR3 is CASSPYTGSLEYEQYF. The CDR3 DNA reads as TGTGCCAGCTCACCGTATACAGGGAGCCTCGAATACGAGCAGTACTTC.